The 8 T cell receptor beta chains below were found in one sample sequenced in a study of cytomegalovirus exposure and HLA in healthy donors. The study ran its PCR with 60 Vbeta and 13 Jbeta primers. The data were produced by immunoSEQ multiplex PCR, yet TCRdb's version contains in-frame clones alone and is incomplete. The table has about 200,000 clones, 70% to 90% seen once. Sequencing input: PBMCs. The receptors originated from a man aged 30-40 years in good health and CMV-seronegative.

V usage is TRBV7-9 and J usage is TRBJ1-2; weak D call: TRBD1 (6 bases). The germline CDR1 and CDR2 sequences are SEHNR and FQNEAQ (reference sequence). Trimming pared 3 bases from V and 8 bases from J, leaving 16 bases between. The CDR3 totals 14 residues. The CDR3 loop reads CASSFPLPQGGYTF. The CDR3 coding sequence is TGTGCCAGCAGCTTCCCCCTCCCGCAGGGGGGCTACACCTTC.

V is TRBV5-1 and J is TRBJ1-2; D is possibly TRBD1 (5 bases). This CDR3 contains 15 residues. Germline V lookup: CDR1 SGHRS, CDR2 YFSETQ. Trimming cost V 3 bases and J 3 bases, with 15 bases left between them. Here the CDR3 DNA reads TGCGCCAGCAGCTCCCTCAAAGGGACTGACTATGGCTACACCTTC. It encodes CASSSLKGTDYGYTF.

The chain carries TRBV2 and TRBJ1-1; D may be TRBD1 (5 bases). CDR1 is SNHLY and CDR2 is FYNNEI in the germline V gene. The CDR3 is 15 amino acids. The V end was cut by 6 bases, the J end by 0 bases, with 14 bases between. Written as DNA, the CDR3 is TGTGCCAGCAGATCGGATCCAGGGTTGAACACTGAAGCTTTCTTT. Protein product: CASRSDPGLNTEAFF.

This chain links TRBV7-2 with TRBJ2-1; possibly TRBD2 for D (6 bases). Trimming pared 5 bases from V and 6 bases from J, leaving 11 bases between. The CDR3 has 13 residues. The germline V gene has CDR1 SGHTA and CDR2 FQGNSA. As DNA, the CDR3 is TGTGCCAGCAGCGTGGGACTGATCAATGAGCAGTTCTTC. It specifies CASSVGLINEQFF.

The V and J genes are TRBV11-2 and TRBJ1-4; D remains unclear. Germline-derived CDR1 and CDR2 are SGHAT and FQNNGV. The CDR3 covers 15 residues. The ends were cut back, 2 bases at V and 4 bases at J, with 11 bases in the middle. In nucleotides, the CDR3 is TGTGCCAGCAGCTTAAGACTCCGCATTAATGAAAAACTGTTTTTT. It is translated as CASSLRLRINEKLFF.

The chain employs TRBV5-8 and TRBJ2-7, with 8 positions matching TRBD1. Germline V gene sequence: CDR1 SGHTS, CDR2 YDEGEE. This CDR3 contains 16 residues. The V and J ends lost 0 bases and 4 bases, in that order; junction bases with no gene match: 9. CDR3 sequence (DNA): TGTGCCAGCAGCTTGGGACCGGGACAGGCAACTTACGAGCAGTACTTC. Residues: CASSLGPGQATYEQYF.

This rearrangement joins TRBV27 to TRBJ1-4; 8 bases are shared with TRBD1. CDR3 length equals 16 residues. From germline, CDR1 is MNHEY and CDR2 SMNVEV (reference sequence). V was pared by 6 bases and J by 3 bases, with 9 bases of the junction left unmatched. CDR3 sequence (DNA): TGTGCCAGCAGCCTCCAGGGGGCCAGATCTAATGAAAAACTGTTTTTT. It is translated as CASSLQGARSNEKLFF. Filled out from reference TRBV27 and TRBJ1-4, the complete variable domain reads EAQVTQNPRYLITVTGKKLTVTCSQNMNHEYMSWYRQDPGLGLRQIYYSMNVEVTDKGDVPEGYKVSRKEKRNFPLILESPSPNQTSLYFCASSLQGARSNEKLFFGSGTQLSVL.

The chain combines TRBV7-2 with TRBJ2-4, with 10 bases matching TRBD1. With V trimmed by 5 bases and J by 7 bases, 8 bases remained unmatched. The CDR3 length is 15 residues. Per the germline V gene, CDR1 is SGHTA and CDR2 is FQGNSA. The CDR3 loop is CASSLQGTGVNIQYF. The CDR3 DNA is TGTGCCAGCAGCCTACAAGGGACAGGGGTTAACATTCAGTACTTC.